The 2 T cell receptor beta chains presented below share a single source sample, sequenced in a study of graft-versus-host responses after intestinal transplantation. The starting material, graft tissue, was processed to release intraepithelial and lamina propria lymphocytes. Generated by immunoSEQ multiplex PCR, the TCRdb table keeps only in-frame clones and is missing some. The table includes about 15,000 clones, around 77% detected once. The specimen was ileum tissue, collected approximately 450 days after intestinal transplant. These receptors were collected from a human patient who received an intestinal transplant, so some T cells may come from the graft donor.

The J gene is TRBJ1-6, the V gene TRBV4-1; D is unresolved. V was trimmed by 0 bases and J by 0 bases, leaving 12 bases between them. The CDR3 length is 18 residues. Germline-derived CDR1 and CDR2 are MGHRA and YSYEKL. This CDR3 is CASSQDTAAFSYNSPLHF. The CDR3 DNA is TGCGCCAGCAGCCAAGATACGGCGGCCTTCTCCTATAATTCACCCCTCCACTTT.

V is TRBV6-1 and J is TRBJ1-1, with 9 positions matching TRBD1. V lost 4 bases and J lost 3; bases outside the gene matches: 0. Per the germline V gene, CDR1 is MNHNS and CDR2 is SASEGT. The CDR3 runs 13 residues. The CDR3 nucleotides are TGTGCCAGCAGTGGACAGGGGGACACTGAAGCTTTCTTT. The encoded protein is CASSGQGDTEAFF.